Below, one TCR beta chain is given with its context. Its antigen is as yet unknown. Documented treatment: roughly nine-day PBMC culture with coronavirus spike peptide pools or control peptides (ViraFEST assay). In the ViraFEST assay, peptide-pool expansion preceded TCR sequencing of expanded clonotypes. The CDR3 consists of 17 residues. In germline, CDR1 is ENHRY, CDR2 SYGVKD. V was cut by 2 bases and J by 0 bases, with 14 bases left in between. The data originate from a study of vaccination and CD4 T cells after COVID-19. Study-level background: Median draw time for post-COVID samples was 101 days post-diagnosis (range 35 to 161). General study results and limits: Convalescent patients had a median roughly 86% of reactive clones appearing only post-vaccination. Median counts of SARS-CoV-2-reactive clonotypes increased from 21 to 38; this difference was not significant.

Once obtained from cultured CD4+ T cells, the DNA was sequenced using the Oncomine TCR Beta short-read assay. TCRdb reprocessed the PCR reads via MiXCR and lists one record per CDR3 protein. The sample includes 20,000 to 25,000 distinct CDR3 sequences, 43% of them seen just once. The sample taken for sequencing was CD4+ T cells from blood, cultured in vitro. The source is a human donor who had recovered from COVID-19. The chain couples TRBV10-3 to TRBJ1-5, with a tentative D call TRBD1 (5 bases). CDR3: CAISERRSGTSNQPQHF. As DNA, the CDR3 is TGTGCCATCAGTGAGCGGCGGAGTGGGACTAGCAATCAGCCCCAGCATTTT.